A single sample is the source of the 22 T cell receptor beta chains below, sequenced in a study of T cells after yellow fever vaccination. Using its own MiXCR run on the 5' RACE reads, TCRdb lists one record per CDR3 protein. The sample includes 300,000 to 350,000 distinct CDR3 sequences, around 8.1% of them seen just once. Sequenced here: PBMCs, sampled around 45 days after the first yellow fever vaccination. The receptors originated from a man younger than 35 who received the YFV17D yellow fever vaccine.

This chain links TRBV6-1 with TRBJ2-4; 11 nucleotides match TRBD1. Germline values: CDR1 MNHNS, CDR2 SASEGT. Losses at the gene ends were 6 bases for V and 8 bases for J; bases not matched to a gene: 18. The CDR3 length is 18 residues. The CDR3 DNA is TGTGCCAGCAGAGGGCCGGGGGCGCCTAGGGACAGGGGGTACATTCAGTACTTC. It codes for CASRGPGAPRDRGYIQYF.

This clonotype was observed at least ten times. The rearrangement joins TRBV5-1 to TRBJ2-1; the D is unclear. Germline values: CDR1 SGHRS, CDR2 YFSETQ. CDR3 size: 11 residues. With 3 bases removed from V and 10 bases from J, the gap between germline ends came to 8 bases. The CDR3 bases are TGCGCCAGCAGCTGGGCCGGGGAGCAGTTCTTC. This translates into CASSWAGEQFF.

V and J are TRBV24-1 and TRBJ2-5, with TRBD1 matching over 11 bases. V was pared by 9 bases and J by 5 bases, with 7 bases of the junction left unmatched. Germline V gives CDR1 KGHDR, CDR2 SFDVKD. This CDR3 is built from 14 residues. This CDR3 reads CATSGTGGSETQYF. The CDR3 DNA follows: TGTGCCACCTCCGGGACAGGGGGTTCGGAGACCCAGTACTTC.

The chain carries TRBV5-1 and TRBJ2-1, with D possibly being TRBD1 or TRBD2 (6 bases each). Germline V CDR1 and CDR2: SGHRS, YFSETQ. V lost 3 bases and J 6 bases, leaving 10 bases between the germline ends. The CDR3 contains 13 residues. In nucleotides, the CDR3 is TGCGCCAGCAGCTATACGGGGGCCAATGAGCAGTTCTTC. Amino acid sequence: CASSYTGANEQFF.

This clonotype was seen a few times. In DNA, the CDR3 is TGCAGTGCTACCGCACCGGGACAGGGGACTTACGAGCAGTACTTC. Amino acids: CSATAPGQGTYEQYF. This chain joins TRBV20-1 and TRBJ2-7, with 10 bases matching TRBD1. V was clipped by 4 bases and J by 4 bases; unmatched bases: 10. CDR3 length: 15 residues. CDR1 and CDR2 from the germline V gene are DFQATT and SNEGSKA (reference sequence).

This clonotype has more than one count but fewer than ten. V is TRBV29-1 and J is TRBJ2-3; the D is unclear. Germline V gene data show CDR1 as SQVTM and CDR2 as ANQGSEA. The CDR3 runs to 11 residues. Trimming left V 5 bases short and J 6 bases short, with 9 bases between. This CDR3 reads CSVRSGDTQYF. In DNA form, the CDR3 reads TGCAGCGTTAGGAGTGGTGATACGCAGTATTTT.

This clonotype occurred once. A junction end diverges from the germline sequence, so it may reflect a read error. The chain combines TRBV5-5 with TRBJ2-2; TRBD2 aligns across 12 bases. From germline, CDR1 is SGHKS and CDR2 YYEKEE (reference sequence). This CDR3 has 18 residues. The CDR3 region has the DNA TGTGCCAGCAGCTATTGGACTAGCGGGGCCAAGGGCACCGGGGAGCCGTTTTTT. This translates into CASSYWTSGAKGTGEPFF.

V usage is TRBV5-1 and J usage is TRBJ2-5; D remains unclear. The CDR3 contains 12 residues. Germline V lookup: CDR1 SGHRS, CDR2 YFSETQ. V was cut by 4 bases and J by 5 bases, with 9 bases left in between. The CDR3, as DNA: TGCGCCAGCAGCATCGCTCCGGAGACCCAGTACTTC. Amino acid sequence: CASSIAPETQYF.

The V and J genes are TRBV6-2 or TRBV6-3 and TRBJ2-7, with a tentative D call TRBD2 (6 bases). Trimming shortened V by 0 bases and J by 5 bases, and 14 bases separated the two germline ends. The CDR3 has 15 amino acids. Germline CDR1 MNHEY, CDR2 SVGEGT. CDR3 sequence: CASSYSILATHEQYF. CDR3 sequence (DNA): TGTGCCAGCAGTTACTCGATACTAGCTACCCACGAGCAGTACTTC.

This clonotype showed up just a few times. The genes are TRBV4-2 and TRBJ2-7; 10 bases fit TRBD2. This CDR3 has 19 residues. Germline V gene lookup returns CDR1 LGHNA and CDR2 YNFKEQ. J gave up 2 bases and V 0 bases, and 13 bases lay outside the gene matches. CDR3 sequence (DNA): TGTGCCAGCAGCCAAGATCGTCAGAGGGGAGCGGGGGGGACCTACGAGCAGTACTTC. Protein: CASSQDRQRGAGGTYEQYF.

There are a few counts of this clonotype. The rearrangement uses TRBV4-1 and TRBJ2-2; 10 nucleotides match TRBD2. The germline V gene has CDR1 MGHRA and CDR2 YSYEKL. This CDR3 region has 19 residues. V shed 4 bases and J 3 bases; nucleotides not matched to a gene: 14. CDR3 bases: TGCGCCAGCAGCCCTATCAAACCTGGGACTAGCGTTGACACCGGGGAGCTGTTTTTT. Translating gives CASSPIKPGTSVDTGELFF.

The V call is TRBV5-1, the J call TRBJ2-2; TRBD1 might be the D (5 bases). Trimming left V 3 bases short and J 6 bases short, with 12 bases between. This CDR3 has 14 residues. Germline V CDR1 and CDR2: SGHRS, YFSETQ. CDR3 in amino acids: CASSSRGVAGELFF. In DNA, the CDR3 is TGCGCCAGCAGCTCAAGGGGTGTTGCCGGGGAGCTGTTTTTT.

The chain's CDR3 is CAAFRGHEQFF. CDR3 nucleotides: TGTGCCGCCTTTAGGGGGCATGAGCAGTTCTTC. This chain links TRBV27 with TRBJ2-1; 7 nucleotides line up with TRBD1. The germline V gene has CDR1 MNHEY and CDR2 SMNVEV (reference sequence). This CDR3 comprises 11 residues. Trimming at V came to 11 bases and at J to 8 bases, leaving 6 bases not matched to a gene.

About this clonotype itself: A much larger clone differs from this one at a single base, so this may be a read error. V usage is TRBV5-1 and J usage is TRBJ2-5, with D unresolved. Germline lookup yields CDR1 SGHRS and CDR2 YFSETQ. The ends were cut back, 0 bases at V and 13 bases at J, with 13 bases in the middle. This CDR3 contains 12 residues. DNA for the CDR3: TGCGCCAGCAGCTTGGCCACGGAAGACATGTACTTC. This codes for CASSLATEDMYF.

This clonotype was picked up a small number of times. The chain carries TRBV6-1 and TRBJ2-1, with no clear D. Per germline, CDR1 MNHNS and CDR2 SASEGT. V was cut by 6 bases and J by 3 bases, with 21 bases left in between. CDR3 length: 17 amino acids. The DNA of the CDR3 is TGTGCCAGCAGCGAACAAGGTGGCTTCCTATACTACAATGAGCAGTTCTTC. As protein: CASSEQGGFLYYNEQFF.

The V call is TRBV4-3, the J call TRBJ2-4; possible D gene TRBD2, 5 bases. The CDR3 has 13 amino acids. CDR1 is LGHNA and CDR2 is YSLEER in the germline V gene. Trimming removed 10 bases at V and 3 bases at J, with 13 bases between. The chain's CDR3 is CATSRESKNIQYF. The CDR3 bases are TGCGCCACTTCGAGGGAAAGCAAAAACATTCAGTACTTC.

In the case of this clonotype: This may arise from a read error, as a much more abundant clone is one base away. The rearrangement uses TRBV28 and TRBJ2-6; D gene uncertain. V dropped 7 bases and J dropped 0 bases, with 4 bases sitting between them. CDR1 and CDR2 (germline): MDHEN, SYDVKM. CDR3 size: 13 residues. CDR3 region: CASKLSGANVLTF. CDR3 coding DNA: TGTGCCAGCAAACTCTCTGGGGCCAACGTCCTGACTTTC.

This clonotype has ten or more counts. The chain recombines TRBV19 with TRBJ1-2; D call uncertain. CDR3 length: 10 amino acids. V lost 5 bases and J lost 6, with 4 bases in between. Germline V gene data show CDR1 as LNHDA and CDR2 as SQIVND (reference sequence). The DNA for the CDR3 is TGTGCCAGTAGTTCGGATGGCTACACCTTC. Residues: CASSSDGYTF.

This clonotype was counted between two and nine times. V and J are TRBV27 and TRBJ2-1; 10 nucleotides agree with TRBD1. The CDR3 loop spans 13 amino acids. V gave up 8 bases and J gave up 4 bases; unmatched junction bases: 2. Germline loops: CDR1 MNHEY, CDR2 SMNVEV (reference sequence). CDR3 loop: CASGTGDYNEQFF. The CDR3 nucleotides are TGTGCCAGCGGGACAGGGGATTACAATGAGCAGTTCTTC.

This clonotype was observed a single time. Here the CDR3 reads CASSPYGAPSTDTQYF. Here the CDR3 DNA reads TGCGCCAGCAGCCCCTACGGAGCTCCTAGCACAGATACGCAGTATTTT. The chain carries TRBV5-1 and TRBJ2-3; D gene ambiguous. V was trimmed by 4 bases and J by 0 bases, leaving 15 bases between them. In germline, CDR1 is SGHRS, CDR2 YFSETQ. This CDR3 region has 16 residues.

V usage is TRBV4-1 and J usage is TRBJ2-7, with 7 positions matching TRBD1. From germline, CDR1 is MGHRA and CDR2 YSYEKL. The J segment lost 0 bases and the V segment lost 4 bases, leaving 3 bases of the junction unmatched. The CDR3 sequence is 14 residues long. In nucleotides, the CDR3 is TGCGCCAGCAGCCCTCGGGACAGCTCCTACGAGCAGTACTTC. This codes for CASSPRDSSYEQYF.

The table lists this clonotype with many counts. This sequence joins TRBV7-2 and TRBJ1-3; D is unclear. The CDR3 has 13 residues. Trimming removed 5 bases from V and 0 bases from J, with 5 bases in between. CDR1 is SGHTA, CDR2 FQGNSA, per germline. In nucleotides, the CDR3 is TGTGCCAGCAGCCTGTACTCTGGAAACACCATATATTTT. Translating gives CASSLYSGNTIYF. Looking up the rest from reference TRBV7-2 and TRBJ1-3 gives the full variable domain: GAGVSQSPSNKVTEKGKDVELRCDPISGHTALYWYRQSLGQGLEFLIYFQGNSAPDKSGLPSDRFSAERTGGSVSTLTIQRTQQEDSAVYLCASSLYSGNTIYFGEGSWLTVV.